Included here is one TCR beta chain sequence, with context. Its binding antigen is unknown. This specimen belongs to a study of cytomegalovirus exposure and HLA in healthy donors (TCRdb year 2017). Regarding the research as a whole: In an earlier analysis of under 750 of the donors, 276 Gb of sequence data and 90 million to 120 million unique TCR beta sequences from approximately 180 million T cells were reported. Roughly 300 gigabases of sequencing data and approximately 91 million unique TCR sequences made up an early release that covered approximately 650 HLA-typed donors. Of the 350 to 450 genotyped donors, 81% were placed in the genetic ancestry cluster associated with self-reported Caucasian donors. The study aimed to test whether signatures of past pathogen exposure could be identified by cataloging public T cell receptors. The study profiled the T cell repertoires of fewer than 850 subjects by immunosequencing and related them to cytomegalovirus serostatus. Along with the roughly 670-subject first cohort, a separate validation cohort of over a hundred different subjects was used. High-throughput TCR immunosequencing, statistical association of individual TCRs with disease status, and machine learning were combined to predict cytomegalovirus infection status. To study patterns of TCR occurrence, a later analysis re-analyzed previously published TCR beta repertoires from 666 donors and added high-resolution HLA genotyping. Rather than using new phenotypic data, the later analysis identified candidate immune exposures from TCR beta sequences and from how often those sequences occurred across donors. An earlier analysis of about 600 of the donors used high-throughput TCR beta sequencing to judge whether each TCR beta V gene segment behaved as functional or pseudogenic. Donor age, sex, ethnicity and CMV serostatus were compiled alongside the repertoire data. A later genetic analysis took genome-wide SNP genotypes for about three fifths of the 666 donors and used that subset as a discovery cohort. Every discovery cohort repertoire had been produced on one sequencing platform. Class I and class II HLA loci were covered by the typing at four-digit resolution. The number of donors typed differed by locus, with about 629-630 for A, B, C, DRB1 and DQB1, more than 500 for DQA1, approximately 580 for DPA1, and around 430 for DPB1. Roughly five DR-DQ haplotypes were handled as single units for association and clustering, since linkage in the cohort was strong. Across some 400 genotyped donors of the cohort, an average of approximately 240,000 unique TCR beta nucleotide sequences per donor were sequenced, and 15% to 20% of those sequences were non-productive.

The cohort consisted of approximately 670 healthy bone marrow donors. At the time of sampling, all cohort members were nominally healthy, though unrecorded immune exposures were likely present. The donor tested CMV seronegative and was one of the 352 seronegative cohort members. Every donor gave a peripheral blood sample, and the peripheral blood mononuclear cells from that sample were used for TCR beta sequencing. The Qiagen DNeasy Blood Extraction Kit was used to extract genomic DNA from the blood cell samples. V is cut by 6 bases and J by 4 bases, and the space between the germline ends is 16 bases. Via the germline V gene (reference sequence), CDR1 is LNHDA and CDR2 SQIVND. The CDR3 contains 15 residues, cysteine and phenylalanine counted. Only the CDR3 portion is preserved as DNA: 45 bases, with reading frame beginning at the first base. The study at large found these results: In vitro tests confirmed that a few of the cytomegalovirus-associated TCR beta chains recognize cytomegalovirus antigens. Sequencing depth was assumed to be roughly uniform across donors in the presence/absence analyses, though that assumption may not hold. A later analysis found that most CMV-associated TCR beta chains appeared HLA-restricted, with HLA associations seemingly driven largely by CMV exposure. According to the authors, the approach could potentially be generalized to other disease states and immunological phenotypes. Strong co-occurrence of HLA alleles, especially DR and DQ, made assigning TCR associations to individual alleles difficult. For the cohort, immune exposure information was limited to CMV serostatus. The classifier was reported to diagnose cytomegalovirus status with high specificity and sensitivity in both the original and validation cohorts. In the study, some 160 TCR beta chains were listed as associated with cytomegalovirus. Because the 87-base-pair reads could not distinguish some IMGT-functional V segments, including TRBV6-2 and TRBV6-3, those segments were excluded. Most TCR sequences were observed very rarely across donors, whereas some public TCRs were present in many individuals. In an earlier analysis of roughly 500 of the donors, most TCR beta V segments appeared in productive rearrangements about 87% or about 30% of the time, broadly matching IMGT annotations. Because counts were too low, some 17 rarely observed V segments, including chromosome 9 orphons, were excluded from the earlier analysis of fewer than 650 of the donors. The sequencing pipeline was judged likely to have produced a cluster of highly shared sequence variants as a technical artifact. The cohort was sequenced for TCR beta chains only, and without alpha or paired-chain data the features that could be detected were limited. In a later genetic analysis, fewer N-insertions in productive TCRs were reported among donors in an Asian-associated ancestry cluster than the 666-donor mean. Linkage disequilibrium might explain the correlated functional status among segregating V segments, but an unknown experimental factor could not be excluded. Compared with equally common non-associated chains, HLA-associated TCR beta chains in a later analysis were more clonally expanded and had lower generation probabilities. An association between a missense DCLRE1C variant and V-gene and J-gene trimming of TCR beta chains was found in a later genetic analysis and replicated in an independent cohort. A later analysis found that TCR association rates varied across HLA loci, with DRB1 alleles showing the most associated TCRs and HLA-C alleles the fewest. Because HLA typing was unavailable for some donors at each locus, only the typed subset was used in association tests. A further reported finding was that TCR beta sequences accurately predicted the HLA-A and HLA-B alleles for most subjects in the first cohort. A later analysis associated about 17,000 TCR beta sequences with specific HLA alleles at a false discovery rate of 0.05. In a later analysis, several top co-occurrence clusters were reported to appear linked to parvovirus B19, influenza, CMV and Epstein-Barr virus.

The method was the immunoSEQ multiplex PCR assay. A mixture of 60 forward primers for TCR Vbeta segments and 13 reverse primers for TCR Jbeta segments was used in the multiplex PCR. The CDR3 region of rearranged TCR beta genes was amplified from genomic DNA with a multiplex PCR assay. Amplified TCR beta libraries were sequenced as 87-base-pair reads on the Illumina HiSeq System. Per the source publication's procedure: Across the roughly 670 repertoires, a later analysis counted approximately 75 million unique TCR beta chains, 8.5 million to 12 million of which were shared by at least two donors. Raw reads were error-corrected and collapsed into unique sequences with a nearest-neighbor algorithm that merged closely related sequences to remove PCR and sequencing errors. Alignment of CDR3 sequences to IMGT reference sequences was used to assign V, D and J gene segments. Each retained sequence needed at least a six-nucleotide match to both a V gene segment and a J gene segment. Rearrangements were called productive when the CDR3 lacked stop codons and stayed in frame with V and J; all others were non-productive. CDR3 was defined according to IMGT convention as the region running from the second conserved V-encoded cysteine to the conserved J-encoded phenylalanine. Sequences without an unambiguous match to a single V gene segment were excluded from the earlier analysis of a few hundred of the donors. In an earlier analysis of around 600 of the donors, V segments were called functional above 56.7% productive rearrangements and were called segregating when the between-donor standard deviation exceeded 5%. To diagnose cytomegalovirus status from the catalog of TCR beta chain sequences, a statistical classification framework was built. A later analysis assigned V and J genes by comparing TCR nucleotide sequences with IMGT/GENE-DB human TR gene sequences. Using the TCRdist pipeline, a later analysis assigned CDR3 sequences along with most-parsimonious VDJ recombination scenarios. In a later analysis, each TCR beta chain was defined by its CDR3 amino acid sequence together with its V-gene family, and reads without a unique V-gene family were excluded. As a way to deal with suspected cross-contamination and a sequencing artifact, a later analysis dropped roughly 600 nucleotide sequences that were highly shared and had low generation probability. For each public chain, a later analysis derived a clonal expansion index from normalized ranks of inferred template counts within each repertoire. Generation probabilities in a later analysis came from a VDJ recombination model fitted to out-of-frame rearrangements, and those results were checked against IGoR. In a later analysis, hypergeometric tests were used to score TCR-TCR, TCR-HLA and TCR-CMV co-occurrence, with a repertoire-size bias correction applied to TCR pairs. A later analysis estimated false discovery rates by permuting HLA or CMV assignments 20 times. In a later analysis, co-occurring TCRs were grouped using DBSCAN, with TCRdist sequence similarity added in when clustering inside HLA-allele-positive subsets. Co-occurrence clustering excluded repertoires with fewer than 30,000 or more than 120,000 public chains, plus five with anomalous nucleotide sharing. This immuneACCESS table, as held by TCRdb, lists in-frame sequences with V and J called but not all clones. Of the missing ones, under half trace to an unresolved V gene in checked studies; the others have no known cause. That table gives V, J and clone size, and the DNA gave D and trimming. The record for this sample contains approximately 150,000 clones. Jointly, the top ten make up 0.75% to 1% of the sample.

The rearranged segments are TRBV19 and TRBJ2-1; the D gene is perhaps TRBD1, from 6 matching bases. This clonotype originated in a male donor in good health and CMV-seronegative. The sample comprised PBMCs. The sequence in DNA is TGTGCCAGTAGAGGCCTCGGGACATTTTACAATGAGCAGTTCTTC. Its protein reads: CASRGLGTFYNEQFF.